This T cell receptor beta chain stems from a study of T cell changes during pregnancy in multiple sclerosis. The CDR3 has 16 residues. Germline V gene sequence: CDR1 SGHAT, CDR2 FQDESV (reference sequence). The V and J ends lost 1 base and 5 bases respectively, with 17 bases between them. Sequencing used immunoSEQ multiplex PCR; TCRdb keeps in-frame clones, though not all of them. The sample has about 76,000 clones, around 93% seen once. The rearrangement joins TRBV11-1 to TRBJ1-1; D is perhaps TRBD1 (5 bases). The material sequenced was peripheral blood, taken in the second trimester of pregnancy. This TCR derives from a female donor with multiple sclerosis, enrolled in a pregnancy study. CDR3 DNA sequence: TGTGCCAGCAGCTTAGTCGGGGGGAGAGGAAGGACTGAAGCTTTCTTT. It is translated as CASSLVGGRGRTEAFF.